Given below is one T cell receptor (beta chain) in context. Its target is unknown. CDR3 length equals 16 residues. Germline V gene sequence: CDR1 SGDLS, CDR2 YYNGEE. With 3 bases removed from V and 0 bases from J, the gap between germline ends came to 12 bases. The PCR made use of 60 Vbeta and 13 Jbeta primers. This table comes from immunoSEQ multiplex PCR, and its TCRdb copy is limited to in-frame clones, with some not included. The table shows approximately 140,000 clones, with more than 60% occurring only once. These data come from a study of cytomegalovirus exposure and HLA in healthy donors. Overall study: From donors who were HLA-typed, an early data release held around 80 million unique TCRs.

Broader study findings: Across donors, presence/absence analyses took sequencing depth to be roughly uniform. A highly shared variant cluster was judged a likely technical artifact.

The J gene is TRBJ2-2, the V gene TRBV9, with D possibly matching TRBD1 (6 bases). Input material: PBMCs. This clonotype originated in a man aged 35-49 years in good health and CMV-seronegative. The DNA for the CDR3 is TGTGCCAGCAGCGCAAAGACAGGCCCGAACACCGGGGAGCTGTTTTTT. This translates into CASSAKTGPNTGELFF. The full variable domain, its missing parts supplied by reference TRBV9 and TRBJ2-2, is DSGVTQTPKHLITATGQRVTLRCSPRSGDLSVYWYQQSLDQGLQFLIQYYNGEERAKGNILERFSAQQFPDLHSELNLSSLELGDSALYFCASSAKTGPNTGELFFGEGSRLTVL.